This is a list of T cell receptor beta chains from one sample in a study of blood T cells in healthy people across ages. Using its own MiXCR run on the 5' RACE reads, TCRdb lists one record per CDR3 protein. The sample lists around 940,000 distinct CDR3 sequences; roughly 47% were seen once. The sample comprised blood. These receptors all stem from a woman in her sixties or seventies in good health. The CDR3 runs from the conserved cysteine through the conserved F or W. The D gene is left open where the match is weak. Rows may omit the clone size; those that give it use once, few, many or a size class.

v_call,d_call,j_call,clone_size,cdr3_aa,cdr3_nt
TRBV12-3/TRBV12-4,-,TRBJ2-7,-,CASKPGTTNEQYF,TGTGCCAGCAAACCCGGGACAACTAATGAGCAGTACTTC
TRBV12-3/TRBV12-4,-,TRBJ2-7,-,CASTLGGTRREQYF,TGTGCCAGCACGCTAGGAGGCACGAGAAGGGAGCAGTACTTC
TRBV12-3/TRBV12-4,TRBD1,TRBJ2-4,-,CASRQGAQNIQYF,TGTGCCAGCAGGCAGGGGGCCCAAAACATTCAGTACTTC
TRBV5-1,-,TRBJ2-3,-,CASSLGDPSTDTQYF,TGCGCCAGCAGCTTAGGTGACCCGAGCACAGATACGCAGTATTTT
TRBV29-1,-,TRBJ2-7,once,CSVEDQGGTYYEQYF,TGCAGCGTTGAAGATCAAGGCGGGACATACTACGAGCAGTACTTC
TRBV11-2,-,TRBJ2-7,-,CASSFREPTYEQYF,TGTGCCAGCAGCTTCCGGGAGCCCACCTACGAGCAGTACTTC
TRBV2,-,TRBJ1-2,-,CASSSDTYGYTF,TGTGCCAGCAGCTCGGACACGTATGGCTACACCTTC
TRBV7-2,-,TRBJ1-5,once,CASSRQHNSNQPQHF,TGTGCCAGCAGCCGCCAACACAATAGCAATCAGCCCCAGCATTTT
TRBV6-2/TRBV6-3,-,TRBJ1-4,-,CASKRDLGNEKLFF,TGTGCCAGCAAGCGAGACCTAGGGAATGAAAAACTGTTTTTT
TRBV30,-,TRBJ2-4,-,CAWSYLAKNIQYF,TGTGCCTGGAGCTACCTAGCCAAAAACATTCAGTACTTC
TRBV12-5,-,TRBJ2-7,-,CASAPVQRRTYEQYF,TGTGCTAGTGCCCCGGTCCAGCGGAGAACCTACGAGCAGTACTTC
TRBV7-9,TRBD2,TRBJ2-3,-,CASSLELAGDLPLSTDTQYF,TGTGCCAGCAGCTTAGAACTAGCGGGAGATCTGCCCCTTAGCACAGATACGCAGTATTTT
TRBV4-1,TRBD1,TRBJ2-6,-,CASSQGQVFSGANVLTF,TGCGCCAGCAGCCAGGGACAGGTTTTCTCTGGGGCCAACGTCCTGACTTTC
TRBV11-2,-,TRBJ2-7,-,CASSSWGQRAVAQYF,TGTGCCAGCAGCTCTTGGGGGCAGAGAGCCGTGGCGCAGTACTTC
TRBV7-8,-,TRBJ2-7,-,CASIPFVGSYEQYF,TGTGCCAGCATCCCATTCGTAGGCTCCTACGAGCAGTACTTC
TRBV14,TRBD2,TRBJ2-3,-,CASSQARTSVGTDTQYF,TGTGCCAGCAGCCAAGCCCGGACTAGCGTCGGCACAGATACGCAGTATTTT
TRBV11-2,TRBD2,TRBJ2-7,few,CASSPGLADRVGEQYF,TGTGCCAGCAGCCCCGGACTAGCGGACCGCGTGGGAGAGCAGTACTTC
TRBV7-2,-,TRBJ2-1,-,CASSLNGVQETQFF,TGTGCCAGCAGCTTAAACGGGGTCCAAGAGACCCAGTTCTTC
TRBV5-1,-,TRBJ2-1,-,CASSFGQGPSYNEQFF,TGCGCCAGCAGCTTTGGGCAGGGGCCCTCTTACAATGAGCAGTTCTTC
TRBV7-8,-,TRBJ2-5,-,CASSPQAEVEETQYF,TGTGCCAGCAGCCCTCAAGCGGAGGTAGAGGAGACCCAGTACTTC
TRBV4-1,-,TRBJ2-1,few,CASSQLVLDEQFF,TGCGCCAGCAGCCAACTAGTCTTAGATGAGCAGTTCTTC
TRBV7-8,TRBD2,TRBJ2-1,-,CASSLRRLAGYNEQFF,TGTGCCAGCAGCCTGAGGAGACTAGCGGGGTACAATGAGCAGTTCTTC
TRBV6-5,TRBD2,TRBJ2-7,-,CASSSWLAGGPLYEQYF,TGTGCCAGCAGTTCGTGGCTAGCGGGAGGGCCGCTCTACGAGCAGTACTTC
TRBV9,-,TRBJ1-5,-,CASSGDRLFQPQHF,TGTGCCAGCAGCGGCGACAGGCTCTTTCAGCCCCAGCATTTT
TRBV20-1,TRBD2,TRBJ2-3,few,CSAEDTYSSGDSTDTQYF,TGCAGTGCCGAGGATACCTACAGTAGCGGGGATAGCACAGATACGCAGTATTTT